This T cell receptor beta chain comes out of a study of PD-1 blockade in classical Hodgkin lymphoma. Per the germline V gene, CDR1 is SGHTA and CDR2 is FQGNSA. Germline trimming cut 5 bases from V and 4 bases from J; bases unmatched to any gene: 10. CDR3 length: 16 residues. Sequencing used immunoSEQ multiplex PCR; TCRdb keeps in-frame clones, though not all of them. The sample lists tens of thousands of clones, about 91% seen once, with roughly 10% in the top ten. In every patient, relapse followed autologous stem cell transplantation, while exposure to brentuximab vedotin differed. The TCR originated in a human donor with classical Hodgkin lymphoma. The starting material was peripheral blood mononuclear cells (PBMCs), obtained before the second cycle of nivolumab. The rearrangement links TRBV7-2 to TRBJ1-2; 10 bases map to TRBD1. The CDR3 coding sequence is TGTGCCAGCAGCCCGATCGGGACAGGGGAGGGCTATGGCTACACCTTC. Translated: CASSPIGTGEGYGYTF. Combining the CDR3 with reference TRBV7-2 and TRBJ1-2 gives the whole variable domain GAGVSQSPSNKVTEKGKDVELRCDPISGHTALYWYRQSLGQGLEFLIYFQGNSAPDKSGLPSDRFSAERTGGSVSTLTIQRTQQEDSAVYLCASSPIGTGEGYGYTFGSGTRLTVV.